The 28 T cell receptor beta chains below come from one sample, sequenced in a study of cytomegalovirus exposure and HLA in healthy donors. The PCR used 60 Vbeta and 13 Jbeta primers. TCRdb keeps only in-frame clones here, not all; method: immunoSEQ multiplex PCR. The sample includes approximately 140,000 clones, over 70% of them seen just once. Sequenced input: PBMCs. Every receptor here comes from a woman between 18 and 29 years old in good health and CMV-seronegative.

In DNA form, the CDR3 reads TGTGCCAGCAGCTTAGCGTTGGCTCCATTGTTAACTGAAGCTTTCTTT. Protein: CASSLALAPLLTEAFF. The chain carries TRBV7-2 and TRBJ1-1; the D is unclear. CDR3 length: 16 residues. CDR1 is SGHTA and CDR2 is FQGNSA in the germline V gene. Trimming pared 0 bases from V and 5 bases from J, leaving 16 bases between.

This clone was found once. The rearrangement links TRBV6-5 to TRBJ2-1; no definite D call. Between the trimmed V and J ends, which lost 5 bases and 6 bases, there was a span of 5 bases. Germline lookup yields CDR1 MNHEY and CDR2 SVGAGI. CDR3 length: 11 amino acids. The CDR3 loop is CASSRSNEQFF. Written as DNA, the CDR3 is TGTGCCAGCAGTCGGAGCAATGAGCAGTTCTTC.

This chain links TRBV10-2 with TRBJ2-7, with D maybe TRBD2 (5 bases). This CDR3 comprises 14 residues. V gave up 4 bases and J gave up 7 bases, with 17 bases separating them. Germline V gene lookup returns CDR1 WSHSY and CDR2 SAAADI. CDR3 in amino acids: CASSGGELGVEQYF. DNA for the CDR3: TGCGCCAGCAGTGGTGGGGAGCTGGGAGTGGAGCAGTACTTC.

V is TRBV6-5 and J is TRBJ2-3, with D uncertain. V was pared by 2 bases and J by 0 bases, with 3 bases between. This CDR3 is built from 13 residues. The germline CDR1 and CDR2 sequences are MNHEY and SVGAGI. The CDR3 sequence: CASSYLSTDTQYF. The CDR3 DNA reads TGTGCCAGCAGTTACCTTAGCACAGATACGCAGTATTTT.

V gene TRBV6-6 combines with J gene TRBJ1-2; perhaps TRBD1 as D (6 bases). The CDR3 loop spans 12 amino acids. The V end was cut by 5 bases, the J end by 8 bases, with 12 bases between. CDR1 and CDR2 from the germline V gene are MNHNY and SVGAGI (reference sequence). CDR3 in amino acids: CASSPGASGYTF. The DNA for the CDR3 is TGTGCCAGCAGTCCAGGGGCGAGCGGCTACACCTTC.

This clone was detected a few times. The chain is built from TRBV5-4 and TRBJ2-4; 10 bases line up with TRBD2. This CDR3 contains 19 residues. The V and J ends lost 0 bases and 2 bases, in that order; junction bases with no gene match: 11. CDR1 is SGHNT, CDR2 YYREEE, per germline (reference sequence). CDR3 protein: CASSLGSSGSTSTKNIQYF. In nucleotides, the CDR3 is TGTGCCAGCAGCTTGGGGTCTAGCGGGAGTACGTCGACCAAAAACATTCAGTACTTC.

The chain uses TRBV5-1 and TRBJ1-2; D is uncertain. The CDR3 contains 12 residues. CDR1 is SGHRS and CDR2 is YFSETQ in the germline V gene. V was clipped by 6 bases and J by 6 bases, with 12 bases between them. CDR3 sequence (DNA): TGCGCCAGCAAGGAGGCCGAAGATGGCTACACCTTC. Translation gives CASKEAEDGYTF.

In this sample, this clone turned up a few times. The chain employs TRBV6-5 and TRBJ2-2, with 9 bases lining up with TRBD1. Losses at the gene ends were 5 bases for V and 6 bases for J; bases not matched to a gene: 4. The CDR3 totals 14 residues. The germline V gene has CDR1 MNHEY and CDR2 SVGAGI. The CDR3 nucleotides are TGTGCCAGCAGTGCCGGGACAGGGTCCGGGGAGCTGTTTTTT. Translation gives CASSAGTGSGELFF.

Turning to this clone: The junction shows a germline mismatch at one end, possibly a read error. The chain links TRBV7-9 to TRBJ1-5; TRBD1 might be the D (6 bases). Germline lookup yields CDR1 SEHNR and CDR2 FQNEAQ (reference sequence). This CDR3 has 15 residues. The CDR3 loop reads CSSSLGGGLNQPQHF. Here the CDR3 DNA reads TGTTCCAGCAGCTTAGGAGGGGGTCTGAATCAGCCCCAGCATTTT.

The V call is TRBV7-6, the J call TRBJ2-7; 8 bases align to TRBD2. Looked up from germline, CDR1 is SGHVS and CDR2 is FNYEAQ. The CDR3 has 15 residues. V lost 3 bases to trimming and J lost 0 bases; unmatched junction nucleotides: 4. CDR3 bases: TGTGCCAGCAGCTTGGCAGCGGGAGTCTCCTACGAGCAGTACTTC. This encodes CASSLAAGVSYEQYF.

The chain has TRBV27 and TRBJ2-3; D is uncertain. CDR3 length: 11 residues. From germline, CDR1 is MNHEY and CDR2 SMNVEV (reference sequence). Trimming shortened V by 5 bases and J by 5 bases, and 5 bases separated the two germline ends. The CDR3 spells CASSVGDTQYF. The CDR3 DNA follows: TGTGCCAGCAGTGTCGGAGATACGCAGTATTTT.

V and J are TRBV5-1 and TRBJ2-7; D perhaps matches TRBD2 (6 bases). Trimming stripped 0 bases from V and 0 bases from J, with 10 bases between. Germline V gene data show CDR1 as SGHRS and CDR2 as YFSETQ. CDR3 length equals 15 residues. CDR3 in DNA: TGCGCCAGCAGCTTGGTGCCGGGAGTCTCCTACGAGCAGTACTTC. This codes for CASSLVPGVSYEQYF. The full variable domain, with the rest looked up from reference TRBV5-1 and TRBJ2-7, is KAGVTQTPRYLIKTRGQQVTLSCSPISGHRSVSWYQQTPGQGLQFLFEYFSETQRNKGNFPGRFSGRQFSNSRSEMNVSTLELGDSALYLCASSLVPGVSYEQYFGPGTRLTVT.

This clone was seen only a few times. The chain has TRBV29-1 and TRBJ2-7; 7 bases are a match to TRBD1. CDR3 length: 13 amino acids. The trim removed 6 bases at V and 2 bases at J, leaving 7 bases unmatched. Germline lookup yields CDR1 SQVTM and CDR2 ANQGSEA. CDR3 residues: CSVTGQPPYEQYF. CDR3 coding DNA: TGCAGCGTCACGGGACAGCCGCCCTACGAGCAGTACTTC.

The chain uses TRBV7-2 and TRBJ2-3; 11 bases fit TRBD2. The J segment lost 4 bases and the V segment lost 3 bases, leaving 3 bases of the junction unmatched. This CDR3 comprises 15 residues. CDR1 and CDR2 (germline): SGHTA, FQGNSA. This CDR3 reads CASSLLAGGPDTQYF. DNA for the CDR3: TGTGCCAGCAGCTTGCTAGCGGGAGGACCAGATACGCAGTATTTT.

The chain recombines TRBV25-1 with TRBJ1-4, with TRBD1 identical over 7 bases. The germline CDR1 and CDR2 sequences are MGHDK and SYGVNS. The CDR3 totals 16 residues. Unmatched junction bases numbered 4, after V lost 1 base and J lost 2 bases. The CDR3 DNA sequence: TGTGCCAGCAGTGAATCAACAGGGGCGACTAATGAAAAACTGTTTTTT. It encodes CASSESTGATNEKLFF.

The CDR3 region is CASQGENEKLFF. CDR3 DNA sequence: TGTGCCAGCCAGGGGGAGAATGAAAAACTGTTTTTT. The chain employs TRBV25-1 and TRBJ1-4; 7 positions match TRBD1. V was clipped by 8 bases and J by 5 bases; unmatched bases: 2. In germline, CDR1 is MGHDK, CDR2 SYGVNS. The CDR3 is 12 residues long.

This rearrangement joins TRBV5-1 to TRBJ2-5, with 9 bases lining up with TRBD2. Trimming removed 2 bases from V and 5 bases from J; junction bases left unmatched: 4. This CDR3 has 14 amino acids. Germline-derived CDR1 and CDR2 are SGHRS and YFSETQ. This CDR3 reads CASSLAGGTETQYF. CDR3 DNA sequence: TGCGCCAGCAGCTTAGCGGGAGGAACCGAGACCCAGTACTTC.

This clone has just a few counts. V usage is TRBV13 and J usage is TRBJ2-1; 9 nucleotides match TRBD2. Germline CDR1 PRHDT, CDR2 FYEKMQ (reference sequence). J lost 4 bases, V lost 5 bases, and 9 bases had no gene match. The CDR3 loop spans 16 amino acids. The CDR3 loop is CASSPTGTSPYNEQFF. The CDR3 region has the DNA TGTGCCAGCAGCCCAACCGGGACTAGCCCTTACAATGAGCAGTTCTTC. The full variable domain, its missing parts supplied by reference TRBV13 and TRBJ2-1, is AAGVIQSPRHLIKEKRETATLKCYPIPRHDTVYWYQQGPGQDPQFLISFYEKMQSDKGSIPDRFSAQQFSDYHSELNMSSLELGDSALYFCASSPTGTSPYNEQFFGPGTRLTVL.

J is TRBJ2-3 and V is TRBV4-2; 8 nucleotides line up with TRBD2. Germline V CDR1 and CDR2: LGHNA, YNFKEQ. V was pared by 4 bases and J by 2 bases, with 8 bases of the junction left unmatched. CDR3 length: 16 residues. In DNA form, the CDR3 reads TGTGCCAGCAGCCTCACTAGCGGAATCACCACAGATACGCAGTATTTT. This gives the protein CASSLTSGITTDTQYF.

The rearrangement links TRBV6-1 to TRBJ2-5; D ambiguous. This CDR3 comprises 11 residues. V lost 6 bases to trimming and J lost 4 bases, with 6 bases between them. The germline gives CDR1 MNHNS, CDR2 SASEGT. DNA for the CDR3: TGTGCCAGCAGCCCTGTAGAGACCCAGTACTTC. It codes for CASSPVETQYF.

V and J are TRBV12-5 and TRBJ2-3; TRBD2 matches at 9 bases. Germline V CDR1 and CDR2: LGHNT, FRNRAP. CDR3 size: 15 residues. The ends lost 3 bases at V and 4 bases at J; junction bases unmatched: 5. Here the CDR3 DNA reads TGTGCTAGTGGTTTTAAGGCGGGAGGGTCAGATACGCAGTATTTT. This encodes CASGFKAGGSDTQYF. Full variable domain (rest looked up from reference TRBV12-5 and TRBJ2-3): DARVTQTPRHKVTEMGQEVTMRCQPILGHNTVFWYRQTMMQGLELLAYFRNRAPLDDSGMPKDRFSAEMPDATLATLKIQPSEPRDSAVYFCASGFKAGGSDTQYFGPGTRLTVL.

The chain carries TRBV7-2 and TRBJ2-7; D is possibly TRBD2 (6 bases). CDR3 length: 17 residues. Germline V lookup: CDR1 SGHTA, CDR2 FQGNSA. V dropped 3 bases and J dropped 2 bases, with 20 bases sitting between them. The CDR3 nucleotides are TGTGCCAGCAGCTTGGCCCCTAGGGCGGGGAAGGCCTACGAGCAGTACTTC. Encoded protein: CASSLAPRAGKAYEQYF. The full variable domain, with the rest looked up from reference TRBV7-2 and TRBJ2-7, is GAGVSQSPSNKVTEKGKDVELRCDPISGHTALYWYRQSLGQGLEFLIYFQGNSAPDKSGLPSDRFSAERTGGSVSTLTIQRTQQEDSAVYLCASSLAPRAGKAYEQYFGPGTRLTVT.

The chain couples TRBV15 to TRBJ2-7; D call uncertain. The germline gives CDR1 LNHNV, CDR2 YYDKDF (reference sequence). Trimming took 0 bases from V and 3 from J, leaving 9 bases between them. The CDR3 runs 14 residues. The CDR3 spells CATSRDLTNYEQYF. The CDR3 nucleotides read TGTGCCACCAGCAGAGATTTGACAAACTACGAGCAGTACTTC.

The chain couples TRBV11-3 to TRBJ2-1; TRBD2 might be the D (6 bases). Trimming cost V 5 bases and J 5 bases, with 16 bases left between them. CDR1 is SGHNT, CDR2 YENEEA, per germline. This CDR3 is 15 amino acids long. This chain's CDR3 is CASSPIAGSDNEQFF. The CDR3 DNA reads TGTGCCAGCAGCCCCATCGCCGGGAGCGACAATGAGCAGTTCTTC.

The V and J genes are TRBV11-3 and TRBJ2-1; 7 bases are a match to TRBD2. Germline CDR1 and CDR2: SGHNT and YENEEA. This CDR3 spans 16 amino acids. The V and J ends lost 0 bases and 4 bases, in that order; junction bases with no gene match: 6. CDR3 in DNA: TGTGCCAGCAGCTTAGAGGCTAGCGGCCCATACAATGAGCAGTTCTTC. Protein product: CASSLEASGPYNEQFF.

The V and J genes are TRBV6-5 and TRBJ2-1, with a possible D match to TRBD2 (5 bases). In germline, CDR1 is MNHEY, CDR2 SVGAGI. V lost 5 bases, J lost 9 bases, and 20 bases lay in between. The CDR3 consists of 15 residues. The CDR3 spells CASSPLGPGWGEQFF. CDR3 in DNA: TGTGCCAGCAGTCCTCTCGGGCCGGGGTGGGGTGAGCAGTTCTTC.

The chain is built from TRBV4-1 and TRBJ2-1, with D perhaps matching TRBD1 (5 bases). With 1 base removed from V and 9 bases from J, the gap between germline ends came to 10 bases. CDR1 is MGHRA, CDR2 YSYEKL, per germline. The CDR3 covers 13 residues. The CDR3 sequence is CASSQVGGAEQFF. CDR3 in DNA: TGCGCCAGCAGCCAAGTCGGTGGGGCTGAGCAGTTCTTC.

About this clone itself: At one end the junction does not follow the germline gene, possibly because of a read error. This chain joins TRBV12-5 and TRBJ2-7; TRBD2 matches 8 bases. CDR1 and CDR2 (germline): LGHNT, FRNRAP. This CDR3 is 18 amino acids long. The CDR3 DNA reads TGTGCTAGTGGTTTGGGGGGGAGGGTAGCGGGATCCTCCTACAAGCAGTACTTC. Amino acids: CASGLGGRVAGSSYKQYF.